Listed here are 18 T cell receptor beta chains from one sample, sequenced in a study of shared clonotypes between healthy human individuals. The naive CD8 subset, CD45RO-negative cells positively selected for CCR7, excluded terminally differentiated effector memory CD45RA+ cells. The assay was immunoSEQ multiplex PCR, and TCRdb's table has in-frame clones only and misses some. This table has approximately 2,200,000 clones, around 93% appearing once. Input material: naive CD8+ T cells from PBMCs. The receptor source for this set is a man in his late teens or twenties in good health. Some clones in this sample may be carry-over from other donors' samples.

The chain is built from TRBV11-2 and TRBJ2-1; 14 nucleotides match TRBD2. There are 19 residues in the CDR3. The germline V gene has CDR1 SGHAT and CDR2 FQNNGV. Trimming removed 1 base from V and 3 bases from J; junction bases left unmatched: 8. DNA of the CDR3: TGTGCCAGCAGCTTAGTACGGACTAGCGGGAGGCAGTTCTACAATGAGCAGTTCTTC. Amino acids: CASSLVRTSGRQFYNEQFF.

The chain recombines TRBV13 with TRBJ2-7; 7 bases fit TRBD1. V lost 4 bases to trimming and J lost 3 bases; unmatched junction nucleotides: 3. This CDR3 is 13 amino acids long. Germline lookup yields CDR1 PRHDT and CDR2 FYEKMQ (reference sequence). The CDR3 coding sequence is TGTGCCAGCAGCTACGGACAGGACTACGAGCAGTACTTC. Translating it yields CASSYGQDYEQYF. Using reference TRBV13 and TRBJ2-7 for the parts outside the CDR3, the full variable domain is AAGVIQSPRHLIKEKRETATLKCYPIPRHDTVYWYQQGPGQDPQFLISFYEKMQSDKGSIPDRFSAQQFSDYHSELNMSSLELGDSALYFCASSYGQDYEQYFGPGTRLTVT.

Concerning this clone itself: Other DNA sequences of this sample code for an identical CDR3. V usage is TRBV28 and J usage is TRBJ1-3; maybe TRBD1 (5 bases). Germline assignment: CDR1 MDHEN and CDR2 SYDVKM. The CDR3 is 12 residues long. V shed 4 bases and J shed 4 bases, with 5 bases lying between them. The chain's CDR3 is CASSWTGNTIYF. DNA for the CDR3: TGTGCCAGCAGTTGGACAGGAAACACCATATATTTT.

The V and J genes are TRBV28 and TRBJ2-3, with 12 bases aligning to TRBD1. The V gene's germline CDR1 is MDHEN and CDR2 SYDVKM. V dropped 6 bases and J dropped 3; count of bases not matched to a gene: 13. The CDR3 has 18 residues. In DNA, the CDR3 is TGTGCCAGCAGACAACCGGGACAGGGGGCGAGGGGGACAGATACGCAGTATTTT. It specifies CASRQPGQGARGTDTQYF.

There are a few counts of this clone. The chain has TRBV11-3 and TRBJ2-1; D remains ambiguous. The CDR3 contains 12 residues. The V gene lost 5 bases and the J gene lost 6 bases, with 8 bases spanning the gap. Germline-derived CDR1 and CDR2 are SGHNT and YENEEA. Written as DNA, the CDR3 is TGTGCCAGCAGCGGCAGGATCAATGAGCAGTTCTTC. Translation gives CASSGRINEQFF. The entire variable domain, with the rest obtained from reference TRBV11-3 and TRBJ2-1, is as follows: EAGVVQSPRYKIIEKKQPVAFWCNPISGHNTLYWYLQNLGQGPELLIRYENEEAVDDSQLPKDRFSAERLKGVDSTLKIQPAELGDSAVYLCASSGRINEQFFGPGTRLTVL.

The chain recombines TRBV10-3 with TRBJ2-7; 8 nucleotides line up with TRBD1. This CDR3 has 13 amino acids. V trimming: 6 bases; J trimming: 1 base; junction bases outside the gene matches: 2. Germline loops: CDR1 ENHRY, CDR2 SYGVKD. This CDR3 reads CAIRGDRSYEQYF. The CDR3, as DNA: TGTGCCATCAGGGGGGACAGGTCCTACGAGCAGTACTTC.

The V gene is TRBV6-1, the J gene TRBJ1-2; 8 bases fit TRBD1. V was pared by 5 bases and J by 4 bases, with 9 bases of the junction left unmatched. This CDR3 has 15 residues. Germline CDR1 is MNHNS and CDR2 is SASEGT. In DNA form, the CDR3 reads TGTGCCAGCAGTACCCTTGGACAGGGAGGCTATGGCTACACCTTC. This codes for CASSTLGQGGYGYTF.

A few counts support this clone. The CDR3 loop reads CASTRTGGSDTEAFF. The CDR3 DNA follows: TGTGCCAGCACCAGGACAGGGGGCTCGGACACTGAAGCTTTCTTT. The genes are TRBV9 and TRBJ1-1; 11 bases align to TRBD1. The CDR3 runs 15 residues. V was pared by 6 bases and J by 3 bases, with 7 bases of the junction left unmatched. Looked up from germline, CDR1 is SGDLS and CDR2 is YYNGEE. The full variable domain, its missing parts supplied by reference TRBV9 and TRBJ1-1, is DSGVTQTPKHLITATGQRVTLRCSPRSGDLSVYWYQQSLDQGLQFLIQYYNGEERAKGNILERFSAQQFPDLHSELNLSSLELGDSALYFCASTRTGGSDTEAFFGQGTRLTVV.

This clone came up a few times. V and J are TRBV7-6 and TRBJ2-7; D gene uncertain. The CDR3 is made up of 15 amino acids. Trimming stripped 5 bases from V and 2 bases from J, with 16 bases between. The germline CDR1 and CDR2 sequences are SGHVS and FNYEAQ. The CDR3 DNA sequence: TGTGCCAGCAGCGAGGACGCGGATCGGGCCTACGAGCAGTACTTC. Encoded protein: CASSEDADRAYEQYF. Supplemented by reference TRBV7-6 and TRBJ2-7, the full variable domain reads GAGVSQSPRYKVTKRGQDVALRCDPISGHVSLYWYRQALGQGPEFLTYFNYEAQQDKSGLPNDRFSAERPEGSISTLTIQRTEQRDSAMYRCASSEDADRAYEQYFGPGTRLTVT.

The chain couples TRBV7-9 to TRBJ1-4; the match to TRBD1 covers 10 bases. Unmatched junction bases numbered 3, after V lost 5 bases and J lost 6 bases. The CDR3 is made up of 14 amino acids. Looked up from germline, CDR1 is SEHNR and CDR2 is FQNEAQ (reference sequence). CDR3 DNA sequence: TGTGCCAGCAGCCGAGGGACAGGGGATGAAAAACTGTTTTTT. Translation gives CASSRGTGDEKLFF.

The CDR3 bases are TGCAGCGTCGAGGGACTAGCGGCTAGAGGGACCTACGAGCAGTACTTC. Translation gives CSVEGLAARGTYEQYF. The chain links TRBV29-1 to TRBJ2-7, with 11 bases that match TRBD2. Germline V gene lookup returns CDR1 SQVTM and CDR2 ANQGSEA. V trimming: 6 bases; J trimming: 2 bases; junction bases outside the gene matches: 12. The CDR3 consists of 16 residues.

DNA for the CDR3: TGTGCCAGCAGCCATGTGTCCCGGGACAGGGAAAACTATGGCTACACCTTC. Translating gives CASSHVSRDRENYGYTF. The rearrangement uses TRBV7-9 and TRBJ1-2; 9 nucleotides align to TRBD1. Losses at the gene ends were 5 bases for V and 2 bases for J; bases not matched to a gene: 12. The CDR3 consists of 17 residues. Germline CDR1 is SEHNR and CDR2 is FQNEAQ (reference sequence).

CDR3 bases: TGTGCCAGCAGCATGGCGGGAGGCGGGGATGAGCAGTTCTTC. Its protein is CASSMAGGGDEQFF. V usage is TRBV5-6 and J usage is TRBJ2-1, with 8 bases fitting TRBD2. Germline values: CDR1 SGHDT, CDR2 YYEEEE. V was clipped by 4 bases and J by 8 bases; unmatched bases: 8. This CDR3 comprises 14 residues.

The rearrangement joins TRBV28 to TRBJ2-7; 8 bases map to TRBD2. There are 15 residues in the CDR3. The V gene's germline CDR1 is MDHEN and CDR2 SYDVKM. V was pared by 0 bases and J by 2 bases, with 3 bases of the junction left unmatched. CDR3 region: CASSLWSGGTYEQYF. In DNA, the CDR3 is TGTGCCAGCAGTTTATGGTCGGGAGGGACCTACGAGCAGTACTTC.

The rearrangement joins TRBV11-2 to TRBJ2-5, with D uncertain. V shed 1 base and J shed 2 bases, with 14 bases lying between them. Germline V lookup: CDR1 SGHAT, CDR2 FQNNGV. This CDR3 spans 16 amino acids. The DNA for the CDR3 is TGTGCCAGCAGCTTAGGTCCGGGCGGTAAACAAGAGACCCAGTACTTC. This gives the protein CASSLGPGGKQETQYF.

This rearrangement joins TRBV28 to TRBJ1-1, with unresolved D. CDR1 and CDR2 from the germline V gene are MDHEN and SYDVKM. With 3 bases removed from V and 6 bases from J, the gap between germline ends came to 17 bases. The CDR3 is 15 amino acids. The CDR3 sequence is CASSFRYLGMAEAFF. The CDR3 bases are TGTGCCAGCAGTTTTCGGTATCTGGGGATGGCTGAAGCTTTCTTT.

This rearrangement joins TRBV2 to TRBJ2-7; no clear D. Germline V CDR1 and CDR2: SNHLY, FYNNEI. The CDR3 totals 13 residues. Trimming removed 6 bases from V and 0 bases from J, with 9 bases in between. For the CDR3, the DNA is TGTGCCAGCAGACCCGATAGCTCCTACGAGCAGTACTTC. Protein product: CASRPDSSYEQYF. Full variable domain (missing parts from reference TRBV2 and TRBJ2-7): EPEVTQTPSHQVTQMGQEVILRCVPISNHLYFYWYRQILGQKVEFLVSFYNNEISEKSEIFDDQFSVERPDGSNFTLKIRSTKLEDSAMYFCASRPDSSYEQYFGPGTRLTVT.

V is TRBV7-9 and J is TRBJ2-5; D not certain. The CDR3 loop spans 12 amino acids. V was trimmed by 5 bases and J by 3 bases, leaving 7 bases between them. Germline V CDR1 and CDR2: SEHNR, FQNEAQ (reference sequence). The CDR3 is CASSDLKETQYF. The CDR3 bases are TGTGCCAGCAGCGACCTCAAAGAGACCCAGTACTTC.